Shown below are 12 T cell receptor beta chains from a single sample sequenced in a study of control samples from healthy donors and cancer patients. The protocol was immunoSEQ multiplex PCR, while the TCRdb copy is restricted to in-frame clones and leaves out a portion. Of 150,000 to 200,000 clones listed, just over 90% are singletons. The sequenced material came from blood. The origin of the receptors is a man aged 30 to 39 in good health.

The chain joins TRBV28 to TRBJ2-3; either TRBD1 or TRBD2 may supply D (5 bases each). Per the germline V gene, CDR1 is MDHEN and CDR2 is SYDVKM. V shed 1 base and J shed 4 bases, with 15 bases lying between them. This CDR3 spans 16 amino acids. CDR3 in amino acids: CASSLFGTNGADTQYF. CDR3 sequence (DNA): TGTGCCAGCAGTTTATTCGGGACGAATGGGGCAGATACGCAGTATTTT.

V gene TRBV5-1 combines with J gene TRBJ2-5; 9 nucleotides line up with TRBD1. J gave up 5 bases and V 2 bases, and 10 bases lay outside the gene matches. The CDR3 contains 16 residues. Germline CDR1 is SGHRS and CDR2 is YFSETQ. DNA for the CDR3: TGCGCCAGCAGCTTACATGGACAGGGGTTCGGGGAGACCCAGTACTTC. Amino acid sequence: CASSLHGQGFGETQYF.

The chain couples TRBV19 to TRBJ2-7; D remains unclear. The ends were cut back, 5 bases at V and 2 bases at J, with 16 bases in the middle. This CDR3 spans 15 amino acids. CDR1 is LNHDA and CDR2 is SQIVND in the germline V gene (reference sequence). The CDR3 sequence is CASSYTTAFPYEQYF. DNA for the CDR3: TGTGCCAGTAGTTATACGACCGCGTTTCCCTACGAGCAGTACTTC.

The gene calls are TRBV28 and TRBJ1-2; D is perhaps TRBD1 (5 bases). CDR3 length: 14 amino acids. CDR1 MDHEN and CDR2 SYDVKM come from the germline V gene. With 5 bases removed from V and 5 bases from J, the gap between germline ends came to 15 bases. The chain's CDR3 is CASSPPRGWYGYTF. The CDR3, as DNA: TGTGCCAGCAGTCCACCCCGGGGGTGGTATGGCTACACCTTC.

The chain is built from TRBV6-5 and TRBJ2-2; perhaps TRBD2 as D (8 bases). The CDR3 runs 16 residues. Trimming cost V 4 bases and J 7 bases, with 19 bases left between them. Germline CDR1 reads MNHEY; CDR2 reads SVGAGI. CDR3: CASSSAGRGLVGELFF. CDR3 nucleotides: TGTGCCAGCAGTTCCGCCGGGAGGGGGCTGGTCGGGGAGCTGTTTTTT.

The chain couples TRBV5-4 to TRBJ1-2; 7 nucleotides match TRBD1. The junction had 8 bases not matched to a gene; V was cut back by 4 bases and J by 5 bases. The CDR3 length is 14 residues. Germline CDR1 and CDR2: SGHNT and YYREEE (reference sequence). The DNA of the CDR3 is TGTGCCAGCAGCACAGGGACAGAAGATTATGGCTACACCTTC. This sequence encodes CASSTGTEDYGYTF.

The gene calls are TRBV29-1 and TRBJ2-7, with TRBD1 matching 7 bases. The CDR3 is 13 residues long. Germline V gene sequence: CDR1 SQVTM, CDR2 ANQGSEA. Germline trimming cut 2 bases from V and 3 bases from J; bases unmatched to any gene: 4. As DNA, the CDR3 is TGCAGCGTTGAACGACAGGGAAGCTACGAGCAGTACTTC. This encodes CSVERQGSYEQYF.

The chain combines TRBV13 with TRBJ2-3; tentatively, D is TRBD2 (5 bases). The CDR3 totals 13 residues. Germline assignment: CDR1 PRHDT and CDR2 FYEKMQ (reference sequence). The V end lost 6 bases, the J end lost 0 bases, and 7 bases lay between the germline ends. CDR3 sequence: CASSRTSTDTQYF. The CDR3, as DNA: TGTGCCAGCAGTAGGACTAGCACAGATACGCAGTATTTT.

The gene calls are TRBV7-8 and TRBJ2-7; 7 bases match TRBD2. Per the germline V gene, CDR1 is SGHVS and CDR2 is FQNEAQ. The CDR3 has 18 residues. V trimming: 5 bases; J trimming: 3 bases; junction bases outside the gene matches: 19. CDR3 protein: CASSPTPSGSPFNYEQYF. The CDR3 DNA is TGTGCCAGCAGCCCAACACCTAGCGGTTCACCCTTTAACTACGAGCAGTACTTC.

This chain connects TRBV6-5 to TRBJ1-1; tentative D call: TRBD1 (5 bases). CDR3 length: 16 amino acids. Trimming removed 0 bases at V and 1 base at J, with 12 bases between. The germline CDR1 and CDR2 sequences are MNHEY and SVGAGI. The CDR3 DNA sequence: TGTGCCAGCAGTTACTCCATCGGGGGACGGAACACTGAAGCTTTCTTT. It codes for CASSYSIGGRNTEAFF.

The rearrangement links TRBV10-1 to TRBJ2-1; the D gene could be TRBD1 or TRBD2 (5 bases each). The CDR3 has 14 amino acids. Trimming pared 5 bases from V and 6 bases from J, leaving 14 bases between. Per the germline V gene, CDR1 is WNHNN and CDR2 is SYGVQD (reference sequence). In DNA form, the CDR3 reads TGCGCCAGCAGTCGGGACGGAGGCTTCAATGAGCAGTTCTTC. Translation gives CASSRDGGFNEQFF.

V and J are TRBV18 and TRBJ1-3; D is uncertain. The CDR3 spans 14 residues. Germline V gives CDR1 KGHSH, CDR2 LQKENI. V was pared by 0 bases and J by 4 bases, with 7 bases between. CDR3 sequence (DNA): TGTGCCAGCTCACCACCGAATGCAGGAAACACCATATATTTT. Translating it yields CASSPPNAGNTIYF.